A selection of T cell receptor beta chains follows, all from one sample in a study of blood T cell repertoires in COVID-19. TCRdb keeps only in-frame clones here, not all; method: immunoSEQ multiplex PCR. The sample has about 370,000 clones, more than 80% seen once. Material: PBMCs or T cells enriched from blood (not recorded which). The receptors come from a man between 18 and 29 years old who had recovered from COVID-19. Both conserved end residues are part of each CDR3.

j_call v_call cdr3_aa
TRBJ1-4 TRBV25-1 CASTPNRANEKLFF
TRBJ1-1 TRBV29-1 CSARRTVRNTEAFF
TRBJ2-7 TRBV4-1 CASSQGRDEQYF
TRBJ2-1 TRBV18 CASSPPAGGNEQFF
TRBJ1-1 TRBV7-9 CASSLAGTGEEAFF
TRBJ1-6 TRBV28 CASSTGNSPLHF
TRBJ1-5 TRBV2 CASSSSQGGQPQHF
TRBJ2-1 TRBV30 CACQGFNEQFF
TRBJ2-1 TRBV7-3 CASSAGDRRHEQFF
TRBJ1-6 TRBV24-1 CATSDLIYSYNSPLHF
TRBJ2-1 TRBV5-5 CASSLVPSGGVNEQFF
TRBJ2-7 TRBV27 CASSHRGSYEQYF
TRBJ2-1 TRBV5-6 CASSSKGGRGNEQFF
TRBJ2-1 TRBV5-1 CASSWTTSGKSNEQFF
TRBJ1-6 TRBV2 CASSEESGINNSPLHF
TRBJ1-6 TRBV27 CASSELYRGDSNSPLHF
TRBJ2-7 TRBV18 CASSPGISSYEQYF
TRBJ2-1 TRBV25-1 CASTRAGETYNEQFF
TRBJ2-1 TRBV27 CASSLTAGEAYNEQFF
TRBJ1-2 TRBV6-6 CASSYGGLSYGYTF
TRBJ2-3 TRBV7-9 CASSPREGVFTQYF
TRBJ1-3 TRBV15 CATSRDLSRGISGNTIYF
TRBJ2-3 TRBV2 CASRPGVSGLEYF
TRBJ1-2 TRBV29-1 CSVEVSPGSGGYTF
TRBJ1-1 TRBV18 CASSPIQSMNTEAFF
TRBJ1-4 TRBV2 CASSVRGGSDEKLFF
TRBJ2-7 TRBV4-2 CASSQELAGAIRQYF
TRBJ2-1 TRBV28 CASTSLADIVYNEQFF
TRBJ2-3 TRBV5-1 CASSYFSRASGSTDTQYF
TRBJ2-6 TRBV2 CASSSGANVLTF
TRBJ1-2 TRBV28 CASSWKPQGDYGYTF
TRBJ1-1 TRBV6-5 CASSYRGRDTEAFF
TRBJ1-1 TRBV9 CASSVEQGNTEAFF
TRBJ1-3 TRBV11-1 CASSPQDHSGNTIYF
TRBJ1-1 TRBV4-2 CASSRPTGKNTEAFF
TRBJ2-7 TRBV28 CASSRLAGVYEQYF
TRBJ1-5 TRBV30 CAWSAGLNQPQHF
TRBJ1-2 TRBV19 CASSIGARGAPYGYTF
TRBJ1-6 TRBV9 CASSETGNSPLHF
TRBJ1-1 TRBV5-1 CASSLAGGYTEAFF
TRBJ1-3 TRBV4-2 CASSQDFPGVSSGNTIYF
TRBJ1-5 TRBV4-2 CASSQDSGNGQPQHF
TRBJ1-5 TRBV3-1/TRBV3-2 CASSQDRAGGSNQPQHF
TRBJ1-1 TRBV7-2 CASSLVGRLEAFF
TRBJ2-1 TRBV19 CASKGEGVSPLEQFF
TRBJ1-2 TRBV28 CASSPGPGSYGYTF
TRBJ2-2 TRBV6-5 CASSRLEGSSGELFF
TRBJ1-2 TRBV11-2 CASSLVGRDGYTF
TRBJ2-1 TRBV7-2 CASSLVGLAGIYNEQFF
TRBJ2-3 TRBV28 CASSIGTSGRQQYF
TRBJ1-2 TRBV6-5 CASSNSLQGSSGYTF
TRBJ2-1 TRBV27 CASSLGVGQGAWSEQFF
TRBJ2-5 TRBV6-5 CASGQGVATQYF
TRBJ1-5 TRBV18 CASSRVGQGSNQPQHF
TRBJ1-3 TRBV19 CASSPSRGDAGNTIYF